This is a list of T cell receptor beta chains from one sample in a study of high-grade serous ovarian cancer treatment subgroups. The method was immunoSEQ multiplex PCR; TCRdb's version includes in-frame clones alone and lacks a portion of them. The sample comprises around 9,000 clones, around nine tenths of which are singletons, and approximately 1.5% rests with the top ten. The sequenced sample was tumor tissue. These receptors all come from a human donor with high-grade serous ovarian cancer. CDR3s include the opening cysteine and the closing phenylalanine or tryptophan. D genes are given only for firm matches. Where a row states a size, it is once, few, many or the class of an expanded clone; other rows omit it.

J	V	size	D	DNA	CDR3
TRBJ2-2	TRBV10-3	.	.	TGTGCCTCCTCAGGCGACACCGGGGAGCTGTTTTTT	CASSGDTGELFF
TRBJ2-2	TRBV19	.	.	TGTGCCAGTAGTATAGCTGGCGCGAACACCGGGGAGCTGTTTTTT	CASSIAGANTGELFF
TRBJ2-7	TRBV27	.	TRBD2	TGTGCCAGCAGTTTAGCTAGCGGGGGGTTCTACGAGCAGTACTTC	CASSLASGGFYEQYF
TRBJ1-5	TRBV15	.	TRBD1	TGTGCCACCAGCAGAGGACAGGGAAGAGGTCAGCCCCAGCATTTT	CATSRGQGRGQPQHF
TRBJ1-4	TRBV6-6	.	.	TGTGCCAGCAGCCAAGCCAACGGAGGTGATGAAAAACTGTTTTTT	CASSQANGGDEKLFF
TRBJ2-7	TRBV20-1	few	.	TGCAGTGCTAGAGATGGAAGGGGGCAGTACTTC	CSARDGRGQYF
TRBJ1-3	TRBV7-2	once	TRBD1	TGTGCCAGCAGACAAAGACAGGGAGGACGAGGAAACACCATATATTTT	CASRQRQGGRGNTIYF
TRBJ2-7	TRBV13	.	.	TGTGCCAGCAGCTTAGGTGGGCCTAGCTCCTACGAGCAGTACTTC	CASSLGGPSSYEQYF
TRBJ1-5	TRBV28	.	.	TGTGCCAGCAGTTTATCCCGGACCAGTGACCAGCCCCAGCATTTT	CASSLSRTSDQPQHF
TRBJ2-1	TRBV9	.	.	TGTGCCAGCAGCGTAGGACGAGCAGGCTACAATGAGCAGTTCTTC	CASSVGRAGYNEQFF
TRBJ2-2	TRBV28	.	.	TGTGCCAGCAGTTTTTACAGGGACACCGGGGAGCTGTTTTTT	CASSFYRDTGELFF
TRBJ1-1	TRBV19	.	.	TGTGCCAGTAGTATGGGACGGGGGGACACTGAAGCTTTCTTT	CASSMGRGDTEAFF
TRBJ2-1	TRBV18	.	TRBD2	TGTGCCAGCTCCCGGAGCGGGAACGATGAGCAGTTCTTC	CASSRSGNDEQFF
TRBJ2-1	TRBV7-2	.	TRBD2	TGTGCCAGCAGCCAGAGATCAGGGGGGACTAGCGGATTGAATGAGCAGTTCTTC	CASSQRSGGTSGLNEQFF
TRBJ1-2	TRBV30	.	.	TGTGCCTGGTCTCAAGGGGAGCCCTATGGCTACACCTTC	CAWSQGEPYGYTF
TRBJ2-7	TRBV7-2	.	TRBD2	TGTGCCAGCAGCTCACAGGGACTAGCGGGTGCCACCATCTACGAGCAGTACTTC	CASSSQGLAGATIYEQYF
TRBJ2-5	TRBV5-4	.	TRBD2	TGTGCCAGCAGCTTGTTAGCGGGGGGGCGAGTAGAGACCCAGTACTTC	CASSLLAGGRVETQYF
TRBJ2-1	TRBV2	.	TRBD2	TGTGCCAGCAGTGCGGAGCGGGGGGGGTACAATGAGCAGTTCTTC	CASSAERGGYNEQFF
TRBJ1-5	TRBV29-1	once	TRBD1	TGCAGCGTCCGGACAGGAACTAGCAATCAGCCCCAGCATTTT	CSVRTGTSNQPQHF
TRBJ2-5	TRBV7-9	.	TRBD1	TGTGCCAGCAGCACCCGACAGGGAACTCAAGAGACCCAGTACTTC	CASSTRQGTQETQYF
TRBJ2-5	TRBV19	.	.	TGTGCCAGTAGTATATGGTCAGGGGCAGAGACCCAGTACTTC	CASSIWSGAETQYF
TRBJ2-7	TRBV30	.	.	TGTGCCTGGAGGGTCCGCATAGACGGACGATACGAGCAGTACTTC	CAWRVRIDGRYEQYF
TRBJ1-4	TRBV7-2	.	.	TGTGCCAGCAGCTTGGAAGGCCAGTTTAATGAAAAACTGTTTTTT	CASSLEGQFNEKLFF
TRBJ2-3	TRBV7-2	.	.	TGTGCCAGCAGCTCAGCAGCTGGGGCGCAGAGTACGCAGTATTTT	CASSSAAGAQSTQYF
TRBJ2-5	TRBV7-2	.	TRBD2	TGTGCCAGCAGCTTTGGGCTAGCGGGCCAAGAGACCCAGTACTTC	CASSFGLAGQETQYF
TRBJ2-7	TRBV5-5	.	TRBD1	TGTGCCAGCAGCTGGGGGTCGAAGCCGGGACAGGTCTACGAGCAGTACTTC	CASSWGSKPGQVYEQYF
TRBJ1-1	TRBV7-9	.	.	TGTGTCAGCAGCCCCCATGGGTTAGGGGACACTGAAGCTTTCTTT	CVSSPHGLGDTEAFF
TRBJ2-1	TRBV28	.	TRBD2	TGTGCCAGCAGTTTTGTCGGGAGGGTTAAGAACAATGAGCAGTTCTTC	CASSFVGRVKNNEQFF
TRBJ2-5	TRBV19	.	.	TGTGCCAGTAGTATAGGGGCGGAGACCCAGTACTTC	CASSIGAETQYF
TRBJ2-7	TRBV6-6	.	.	TGTGCCAGTAAGGGGTTGGGTGGCTACGAGCAGTACTTC	CASKGLGGYEQYF
TRBJ1-6	TRBV5-8	.	.	TGTGCCAGCAGCTTGGATGACGGATATAATTCACCCCTCCACTTT	CASSLDDGYNSPLHF
TRBJ2-4	TRBV5-1	once	TRBD2	TGCGCCAGCAGCTTGCCCCCGGTGGGCGGGAGTCCGTTTGCCAAAAACATTCAGTACTTC	CASSLPPVGGSPFAKNIQYF
TRBJ2-5	TRBV11-2	.	TRBD2	TGTGCCAGCAGCTTACGGACTAGGCGGGAGACCCAGTACTTC	CASSLRTRRETQYF
TRBJ2-1	TRBV6-5	.	.	TGTGCCAGCAGGACCCCAGGGTATGAGCAGTTCTTC	CASRTPGYEQFF
TRBJ2-7	TRBV25-1	.	TRBD1	TGTGCCAGCGAGGACAGGGTCCCCTACGAGCAGTACTTC	CASEDRVPYEQYF
TRBJ1-4	TRBV4-3	.	.	TGCGCCAGCAGCCAAGAATTCCCCAAGGGGGAAAAACTGTTTTTT	CASSQEFPKGEKLFF
TRBJ1-5	TRBV15	.	.	TGTGCCACCAGCAGAGGGAGAGCATTCCCAACCAATCAGCCCCAGCATTTT	CATSRGRAFPTNQPQHF
TRBJ2-1	TRBV10-2	.	TRBD2	TGCGCCAGCAGTGAAGGGCCCTTGAGCGGGAGCCAAACCTTCGACAATGAGCAGTTCTTC	CASSEGPLSGSQTFDNEQFF
TRBJ2-3	TRBV6-4	.	.	TGTGCCAGCAGTGACAGGGTTGGAACGCAGTATTTT	CASSDRVGTQYF
TRBJ2-5	TRBV7-9	.	.	TGTGCCAGCAGCTTAGCGATCGGGCAGGGGGGAGAGACCCAGTACTTC	CASSLAIGQGGETQYF
TRBJ2-5	TRBV7-9	.	TRBD1	TGTGCCAGCAGCTTCATTCCAGGGGGCGGAGAGACCCAGTACTTC	CASSFIPGGGETQYF
TRBJ2-2	TRBV5-8	.	.	TGTGCCAGCAGCTTGGCCACGGCGGATACCGGGGAGCTGTTTTTT	CASSLATADTGELFF
TRBJ2-7	TRBV10-3	.	TRBD1	TGTGCCACTCGGGACAGTGCCTACGAGCAGTACTTC	CATRDSAYEQYF
TRBJ1-3	TRBV2	.	.	TGTGCCAGCCGGGGGCCACCTGGAAACACCATATATTTT	CASRGPPGNTIYF
TRBJ2-2	TRBV5-6	.	TRBD2	TGTGCCAGCAGCTTGGTCTCTAGCGGGGGGACCGGGGAGCTGTTTTTT	CASSLVSSGGTGELFF
TRBJ2-1	TRBV5-6	.	.	TGTGCCAGCAGCCGCACAGGGAAGCGCACCTACAATGAGCAGTTCTTC	CASSRTGKRTYNEQFF
TRBJ1-3	TRBV7-8	once	.	TGTGCCAGCAGCTTAAAGGGATCTGGAAACACCATATATTTT	CASSLKGSGNTIYF
TRBJ1-1	TRBV7-2	once	.	TGTGCCAGCAGCTTAGCCCCGTCAGGGAACACTGAAGCTTTCTTT	CASSLAPSGNTEAFF